Listed here are 9 T cell receptor beta chains from one sample, sequenced in a study of CD8+ T cells in alopecia areata. RNA was isolated and reverse transcribed to cDNA, the sequencing template. Here immunoSEQ multiplex PCR was the method, and the copy in TCRdb shows in-frame clones only, minus some. Here the sample spans 90,000 to 120,000 clones, approximately 63% being singletons. The sequencing sample was made of CD8+ T cells sorted from blood. The receptors originated from a human donor in good health.

The chain joins TRBV9 to TRBJ2-3, with D possibly matching TRBD2 (6 bases). In germline, CDR1 is SGDLS, CDR2 YYNGEE. The CDR3 is made up of 15 amino acids. V lost 0 bases and J lost 1, with 9 bases in between. The CDR3 sequence: CASSVEEGRTDTQYF. CDR3 coding DNA: TGTGCCAGCAGCGTAGAGGAGGGGCGCACAGATACGCAGTATTTT.

With regard to this clone: The likely explanation is a read error, given a far larger clone one base away. The chain couples TRBV7-2 to TRBJ1-1; D gene ambiguous. Trimming took off 3 bases at V and 1 base at J, with 6 bases between the two ends. The germline CDR1 and CDR2 sequences are SGHTA and FQGNSA. The CDR3 has 13 amino acids. Here the CDR3 reads CASSLSGNTEAFF. The CDR3 region has the DNA TGTGCCAGCAGCTTGTCAGGGAACACTGAAGCTTTCTTT.

This clone was counted between two and nine times. This chain uses TRBV29-1 with TRBJ1-1, with TRBD1 matching over 11 bases. V lost 4 bases, J lost 4 bases, and 20 bases stayed unmatched. Germline CDR1 is SQVTM and CDR2 is ANQGSEA. This CDR3 comprises 19 residues. The CDR3 loop is CSVAGAVSRTGGKGTEAFF. CDR3 DNA sequence: TGCAGCGTTGCAGGTGCAGTATCCCGGACAGGGGGCAAAGGCACTGAAGCTTTCTTT.

The chain has TRBV4-1 and TRBJ2-5; D is unresolved. The CDR3 runs 17 residues. Trimming stripped 0 bases from V and 1 base from J, with 15 bases between. In germline, CDR1 is MGHRA, CDR2 YSYEKL. DNA for the CDR3: TGCGCCAGCAGCCAAGAATTCCAGGAGTCAATCCAAGAGACCCAGTACTTC. As protein: CASSQEFQESIQETQYF.

This clone was picked up a small number of times. CDR3 protein: CASSSPTGQETQYF. DNA for the CDR3: TGTGCCAGCAGCTCACCGACAGGCCAAGAGACCCAGTACTTC. The rearrangement joins TRBV7-9 to TRBJ2-5, with a possible D match to TRBD1 (6 bases). Germline V gives CDR1 SEHNR, CDR2 FQNEAQ (reference sequence). With 4 bases removed from V and 1 base from J, the gap between germline ends came to 10 bases. The CDR3 consists of 14 residues.

This clone has only a few counts. This chain joins TRBV13 and TRBJ2-7, with D possibly matching TRBD1 (7 bases). The V and J ends lost 5 bases and 7 bases respectively, with 15 bases between them. This CDR3 is built from 13 residues. The germline V gene has CDR1 PRHDT and CDR2 FYEKMQ (reference sequence). CDR3 bases: TGTGCCAGCAGCCCGGAGGGGGCAAATGAGCAGTACTTC. Its translation: CASSPEGANEQYF. Complete variable domain (other parts from reference TRBV13 and TRBJ2-7): AAGVIQSPRHLIKEKRETATLKCYPIPRHDTVYWYQQGPGQDPQFLISFYEKMQSDKGSIPDRFSAQQFSDYHSELNMSSLELGDSALYFCASSPEGANEQYFGPGTRLTVT.

This clone turned up a few times. Being one base from a much bigger clone, this may be a read error. This same CDR3 is encoded by further DNA sequences in the sample. V and J are TRBV7-9 and TRBJ2-7; D is undetermined. Germline V gene data show CDR1 as SEHNR and CDR2 as FQNEAQ (reference sequence). V gave up 1 base and J gave up 2 bases, with 3 bases separating them. The CDR3 covers 12 residues. The CDR3 DNA is TGTGCCAGCAGCTTAGGAACCTACGAGCAGTACTTC. Protein product: CASSLGTYEQYF. The entire variable domain, with the rest obtained from reference TRBV7-9 and TRBJ2-7, is as follows: DTGVSQNPRHKITKRGQNVTFRCDPISEHNRLYWYRQTLGQGPEFLTYFQNEAQLEKSRLLSDRFSAERPKGSFSTLEIQRTEQGDSAMYLCASSLGTYEQYFGPGTRLTVT.

This chain connects TRBV5-6 to TRBJ2-7; D remains ambiguous. The V and J ends lost 2 bases and 0 bases respectively, with 6 bases between them. The CDR3 spans 13 residues. Germline values: CDR1 SGHDT, CDR2 YYEEEE. CDR3 region: CASSLTPSYEQYF. The DNA for the CDR3 is TGTGCCAGCAGCTTAACGCCCTCCTACGAGCAGTACTTC. The variable domain in full, completed from reference TRBV5-6 and TRBJ2-7, reads DAGVTQSPTHLIKTRGQQVTLRCSPKSGHDTVSWYQQALGQGPQFIFQYYEEEERQRGNFPDRFSGHQFPNYSSELNVNALLLGDSALYLCASSLTPSYEQYFGPGTRLTVT.

The J gene is TRBJ2-2, the V gene TRBV29-1; D is ambiguous. Germline values: CDR1 SQVTM, CDR2 ANQGSEA. Trimming left V 0 bases short and J 0 bases short, with 5 bases between. This CDR3 region has 14 residues. The DNA of the CDR3 is TGCAGCGTTGAAGATGGGACGAACACCGGGGAGCTGTTTTTT. Amino acid sequence: CSVEDGTNTGELFF.